The sequence of this T cell receptor beta chain was determined in a study of T-cell reconstitution after alpha-beta-depleted transplantation in children. Unique molecular identifiers tagged the TCRbeta library. TCRdb re-called the PCR reads with MiXCR, one entry per CDR3 protein. The sample shows some 500,000 distinct CDR3 sequences, 15% to 20% of them seen only once. CDR1 and CDR2 from the germline V gene are SGHNT and YYREEE (reference sequence). This CDR3 contains 13 residues. Trimming removed 6 bases from V and 8 bases from J, with 17 bases in between. This TCR derives from a human donor who donated a stem cell graft to a child with acute lymphoblastic leukemia. The genes are TRBV5-4 and TRBJ1-1; D gene ambiguous. The sequenced sample was PBMCs from the stem cell graft donor, obtained from the stem cell graft. CDR3 DNA: TGTGCCAGCAATGATGGTCCGGCTCCCGAAGCTTTCTTT. It is translated as CASNDGPAPEAFF.